The T cell receptor beta chain under discussion was sequenced for a study of T cell repertoires in cytomegalovirus infection. About the study: Recently identified HLA-C-restricted CMV epitopes were used, and well-studied HLA-B-restricted CMV epitopes were used as well. Public TCR beta signatures were indicative of both CMV infection and a matching HLA type.

At least ten counts were recorded for this clonotype. Its target is unknown. TCRdb re-analysed the reads in MiXCR, keeping a single row per CDR3 protein. The sample has some 800,000 distinct CDR3 sequences, approximately 32% seen once. The J segment lost 5 bases and the V segment lost 4 bases, leaving 4 bases of the junction unmatched. Germline loops: CDR1 MGHDK, CDR2 SYGVNS. The CDR3 length is 14 residues. This TCR was recovered from a human donor in good health (CMV status not recorded). Some clones in this sample may be carry-over from other donors' samples. The sample in question was cultured CD8+ T cells from PBMCs, obtained from culture after CMV antigen stimulation. This chain links TRBV25-1 with TRBJ2-1; 8 nucleotides agree with TRBD1. Here the CDR3 DNA reads TGTGCCAGCAGTGGAGACAGGGGAAACAATGAGCAGTTCTTC. As protein: CASSGDRGNNEQFF.